The sequence of this T cell receptor beta chain was determined in a study of monozygotic twins with inflammatory bowel disease. Whole-study findings and limits: IBD patients share fewer clonotypes with other people than healthy twins do, especially with disease activity.

Remarks on this clonotype: Its matching antigen is unknown.

Per-sample cDNA came from eight separate reactions. Nested PCRs of about 17 and 10 cycles, two in total, were run on TCRalpha and TCRbeta cDNA. With the 5' RACE reads reprocessed, TCRdb shows one record per CDR3 protein and no DNA. The listing records 140,000 to 150,000 distinct CDR3 sequences. Input material: blood. The receptor was derived from a human donor with ulcerative colitis or Crohn's disease, or a healthy co-twin of an affected twin (not recorded which).

The CDR3 sequence: CASSLRAGEHEQFF. The chain uses TRBV13 and TRBJ2-1; the TCRdb call, TRBD2, lacks DNA for checking. Per the germline V gene, CDR1 is PRHDT and CDR2 is FYEKMQ (reference sequence). This CDR3 comprises 14 residues.